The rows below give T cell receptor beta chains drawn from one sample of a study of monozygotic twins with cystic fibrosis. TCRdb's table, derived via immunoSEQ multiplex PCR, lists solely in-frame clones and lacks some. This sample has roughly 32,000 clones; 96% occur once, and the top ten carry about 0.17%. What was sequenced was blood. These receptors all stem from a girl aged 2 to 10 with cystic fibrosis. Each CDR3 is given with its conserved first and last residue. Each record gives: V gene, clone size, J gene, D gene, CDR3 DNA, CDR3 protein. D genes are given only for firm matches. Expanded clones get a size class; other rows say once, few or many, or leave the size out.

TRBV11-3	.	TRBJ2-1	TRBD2	TGTGCCAGCAGCCAGGTGACTAGCGGGCACAATGAGCAGTTCTTC	CASSQVTSGHNEQFF
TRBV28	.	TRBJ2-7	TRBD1	TGTGCCAGCGATGACCCCGGGACAGGGTCCTACGAGCAGTACTTC	CASDDPGTGSYEQYF
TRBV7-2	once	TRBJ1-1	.	TGTGCCAGCAGCTTTGGGTCCCGGGGGCCAGGGTTTGAAGCTTTCTTT	CASSFGSRGPGFEAFF
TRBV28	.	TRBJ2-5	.	TGTGCCAGCAGCCAGCGAGAGACCCAGTACTTC	CASSQRETQYF
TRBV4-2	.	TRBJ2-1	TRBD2	TGTGCCAGCAGCCAAGTAGGTGATAGCGGGAACAATGAGCAGTTCTTC	CASSQVGDSGNNEQFF
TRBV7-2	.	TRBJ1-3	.	TGTGCCAGCAGCTTGGAGTCATTAGTCGGAAACACCATATATTTT	CASSLESLVGNTIYF
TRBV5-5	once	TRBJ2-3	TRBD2	TGTGCCAGCAGCCTCATGACTAGCCAACTGGCTGATACGCAGTATTTT	CASSLMTSQLADTQYF
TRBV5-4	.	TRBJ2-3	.	TGTGCCAGCAGCTTGGCCGACAGGCCGCTTGAGGATACGCAGTATTTT	CASSLADRPLEDTQYF
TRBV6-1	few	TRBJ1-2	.	TGTGCCAGCAGAGTAGCAGGACAGATTGGCTATGGCTACACCTTC	CASRVAGQIGYGYTF
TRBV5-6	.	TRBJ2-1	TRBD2	TGTGCCAGCAGCCGGACGGGACTAGCAGGTTACAATGAGCAGTTCTTC	CASSRTGLAGYNEQFF
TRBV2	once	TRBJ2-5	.	TGTGCCAGCAGGTTAGGACAGCTGGAGACCCAGTACTTC	CASRLGQLETQYF
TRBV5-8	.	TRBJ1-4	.	TGTGCCAGCAGCTTGGGACAGAGAGGCGAAAAACTGTTTTTT	CASSLGQRGEKLFF